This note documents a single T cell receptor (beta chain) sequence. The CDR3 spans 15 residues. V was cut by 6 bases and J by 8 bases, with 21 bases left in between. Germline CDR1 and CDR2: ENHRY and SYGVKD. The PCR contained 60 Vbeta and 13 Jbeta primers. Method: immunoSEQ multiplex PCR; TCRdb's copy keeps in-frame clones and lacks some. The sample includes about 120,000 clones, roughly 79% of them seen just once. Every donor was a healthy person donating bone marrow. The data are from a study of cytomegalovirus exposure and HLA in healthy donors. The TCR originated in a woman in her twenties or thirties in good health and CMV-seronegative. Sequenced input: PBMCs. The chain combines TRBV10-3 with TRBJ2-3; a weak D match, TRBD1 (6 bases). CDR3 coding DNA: TGTGCCATCAGCGGCGACAGGAGCCAACCCGGTACGCAGTATTTT. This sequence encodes CAISGDRSQPGTQYF.